This T cell receptor (beta chain) was sequenced for a study of early T cells in non-severe SARS-CoV-2 infection. Study details: The authors sequenced bulk RNA from unsorted whole blood, leaving chains unpaired. Study outcomes and limitations: VDJdb matches were skewed toward anti-spike CD8 T cell responses.

Trimming at V came to 4 bases and at J to 5 bases, leaving 9 bases not matched to a gene. CDR3 length: 16 amino acids. Per germline, CDR1 GTSNPN and CDR2 SVGIG (reference sequence). This clonotype was detected only a few times. Its antigen is as yet unknown. Researchers attached unique molecular identifiers to individual cDNA molecules. TCRdb used MiXCR to reprocess the 5' RACE reads, holding one entry per CDR3 protein. Among 100,000 to 150,000 distinct CDR3 sequences, about 15% were seen once, and the ten largest hold around a fifth. This TCR was recovered from an adult who was a healthcare worker with PCR-confirmed SARS-CoV-2 infection or an uninfected control (not recorded which). Sequenced material: whole blood. The chain employs TRBV30 and TRBJ2-2, with 11 bases lining up with TRBD2. As DNA, the CDR3 is TGTGCCTGGATGACTAGCGGGGCCCCCCGGACCGGGGAGCTGTTTTTT. It encodes CAWMTSGAPRTGELFF.